These 22 T cell receptor beta chains were all obtained from the same sample, sequenced in a study of T cell responses to AZD1222 COVID-19 vaccine. Profiled with immunoSEQ multiplex PCR; TCRdb holds only in-frame clones, not every one. The sample holds some 130,000 clones, approximately 90% seen once. Material: peripheral blood, obtained on day 0 of AZD1222 vaccination. The receptors stem from an adult in good health.

The chain joins TRBV6-5 to TRBJ1-5; 7 nucleotides match TRBD1. Trimming took 8 bases from V and 4 from J; bases not matched to a gene: 8. CDR3 length: 14 amino acids. Per the germline V gene, CDR1 is MNHEY and CDR2 is SVGAGI. The CDR3, as DNA: TGTGCCAGCTCACTGGGGACAGAGAATCAGCCCCAGCATTTT. Encoded protein: CASSLGTENQPQHF.

The V and J genes are TRBV30 and TRBJ1-2, with unresolved D. Trimming took 2 bases from V and 0 from J, leaving 4 bases between them. The CDR3 sequence is 12 residues long. The germline gives CDR1 GTSNPN, CDR2 SVGIG (reference sequence). CDR3 DNA sequence: TGTGCCTGGAGTCCGGCTAACTATGGCTACACCTTC. Protein product: CAWSPANYGYTF.

This clone was seen just once. The chain uses TRBV5-4 and TRBJ1-4, with D possibly TRBD1 on 6 matching bases. The germline gives CDR1 SGHNT, CDR2 YYREEE (reference sequence). V was trimmed by 7 bases and J by 5 bases, leaving 9 bases between them. The CDR3 contains 12 residues. CDR3 in amino acids: CASGGANEKLFF. CDR3 sequence (DNA): TGTGCCAGCGGGGGGGCAAATGAAAAACTGTTTTTT.

There are a few counts of this clone. The chain recombines TRBV19 with TRBJ2-3; D possibly corresponds to TRBD1 (5 bases). Germline V gene lookup returns CDR1 LNHDA and CDR2 SQIVND (reference sequence). Trimming removed 10 bases from V and 2 bases from J, with 19 bases in between. The CDR3 runs to 15 residues. Here the CDR3 reads CATTNNGQDTDTQYF. CDR3 DNA sequence: TGTGCCACCACCAACAACGGACAAGACACAGATACGCAGTATTTT.

This chain uses TRBV6-1 with TRBJ1-2; D not certain. Germline V gene sequence: CDR1 MNHNS, CDR2 SASEGT. The CDR3 spans 14 residues. Trimming pared 1 base from V and 4 bases from J, leaving 10 bases between. Here the CDR3 DNA reads TGTGCCAGCAGTGAAGATCCAGGAGGCTATGGCTACACCTTC. Its translation is CASSEDPGGYGYTF.

This chain links TRBV7-9 with TRBJ1-5; D perhaps matches TRBD1 (5 bases). V gave up 4 bases and J gave up 2 bases, with 9 bases separating them. The CDR3 is 14 amino acids. Germline V gene lookup returns CDR1 SEHNR and CDR2 FQNEAQ (reference sequence). Written as DNA, the CDR3 is TGTGCCAGCAGCTCACAGGCGGGCAATCAGCCCCAGCATTTT. Its protein product is CASSSQAGNQPQHF.

The chain links TRBV7-9 to TRBJ1-2; 10 bases are shared with TRBD1. The germline gives CDR1 SEHNR, CDR2 FQNEAQ (reference sequence). V lost 5 bases, J lost 8 bases, and 8 bases stayed unmatched. This CDR3 is built from 14 residues. The CDR3 is CASSLGTGVDGYTF. For the CDR3, the DNA is TGTGCCAGCAGCCTAGGGACAGGGGTAGACGGCTACACCTTC.

The J gene is TRBJ2-1, the V gene TRBV7-9; D gene unclear. This CDR3 region has 13 residues. CDR1 is SEHNR and CDR2 is FQNEAQ in the germline V gene (reference sequence). V was cut by 11 bases and J by 0 bases, with 11 bases left in between. The CDR3 region has the DNA TGTGCCCGCCAGCAGAACTCCTACAATGAGCAGTTCTTC. It specifies CARQQNSYNEQFF. The full variable domain, in which reference TRBV7-9 and TRBJ2-1 provide the parts outside the CDR3, is DTGVSQNPRHKITKRGQNVTFRCDPISEHNRLYWYRQTLGQGPEFLTYFQNEAQLEKSRLLSDRFSAERPKGSFSTLEIQRTEQGDSAMYLCARQQNSYNEQFFGPGTRLTVL.

This chain joins TRBV2 and TRBJ1-1, with D perhaps TRBD1 (6 bases). From germline, CDR1 is SNHLY and CDR2 FYNNEI. V lost 6 bases and J lost 4, with 12 bases in between. The CDR3 is made up of 13 amino acids. The CDR3 sequence is CASSGQGSTEAFF. In DNA, the CDR3 is TGTGCCAGCAGCGGCCAGGGGAGCACTGAAGCTTTCTTT.

This sequence joins TRBV2 and TRBJ1-2; 9 nucleotides agree with TRBD1. Germline V gives CDR1 SNHLY, CDR2 FYNNEI. Trimming at V came to 4 bases and at J to 7 bases, leaving 13 bases not matched to a gene. CDR3 length: 16 amino acids. CDR3 in DNA: TGTGCCAGCAGTGTTATCCGAACAGGGGGCCCCCTTGGCTACACCTTC. Its translation is CASSVIRTGGPLGYTF.

The gene calls are TRBV19 and TRBJ1-1; D ambiguous. The V end lost 6 bases, the J end lost 4 bases, and 9 bases lay between the germline ends. This CDR3 region has 12 residues. From germline, CDR1 is LNHDA and CDR2 SQIVND (reference sequence). CDR3 region: CASRVWGTEAFF. The CDR3 region has the DNA TGTGCCAGTAGGGTCTGGGGCACTGAAGCTTTCTTT.

The chain couples TRBV5-1 to TRBJ2-1; the match to TRBD2 covers 9 bases. The CDR3 sequence is 15 residues long. CDR1 is SGHRS, CDR2 YFSETQ, per germline. V trimming: 2 bases; J trimming: 4 bases; junction bases outside the gene matches: 4. The CDR3 nucleotides are TGCGCCAGCAGCTTTGGCGGGGGGGTATACAATGAGCAGTTCTTC. Its protein is CASSFGGGVYNEQFF.

The chain joins TRBV28 to TRBJ1-4, with a possible D match to TRBD1 (6 bases). The CDR3 has 16 residues. The germline CDR1 and CDR2 sequences are MDHEN and SYDVKM. With 2 bases removed from V and 0 bases from J, the gap between germline ends came to 10 bases. The chain's CDR3 is CASSLLGASTNEKLFF. The CDR3 bases are TGTGCCAGCAGTTTACTGGGGGCCTCAACTAATGAAAAACTGTTTTTT.

This CDR3 is CASSPGGTGNEKLFF. CDR3 nucleotide sequence: TGTGCCAGCAGCCCAGGGGGGACGGGGAATGAAAAACTGTTTTTT. The chain couples TRBV11-2 to TRBJ1-4; 7 bases match TRBD1. Looked up from germline, CDR1 is SGHAT and CDR2 is FQNNGV. CDR3 length equals 15 residues. V shed 5 bases and J 5 bases; nucleotides not matched to a gene: 8.

The chain recombines TRBV7-2 with TRBJ1-2; maybe TRBD1 (6 bases). Germline V lookup: CDR1 SGHTA, CDR2 FQGNSA. The CDR3 totals 16 residues. The V end lost 5 bases, the J end lost 4 bases, and 20 bases lay between the germline ends. The CDR3 bases are TGTGCCAGCAGCGAACACATATATGGACAGCTCTATGGCTACACCTTC. Its protein product is CASSEHIYGQLYGYTF.

The chain recombines TRBV19 with TRBJ2-1; D might be TRBD2 (5 bases). V lost 5 bases and J 9 bases, leaving 14 bases between the germline ends. Germline V CDR1 and CDR2: LNHDA, SQIVND (reference sequence). The CDR3 contains 13 residues. The CDR3 DNA is TGTGCCAGTAGTTCACAGACTATTGCTGAGCAGTTCTTC. Translated: CASSSQTIAEQFF.

The chain combines TRBV19 with TRBJ1-5; D call uncertain. Trimming pared 4 bases from V and 0 bases from J, leaving 16 bases between. CDR1 is LNHDA, CDR2 SQIVND, per germline (reference sequence). The CDR3 spans 17 residues. The CDR3 is CASSKLVGSDSNQPQHF. CDR3 DNA sequence: TGTGCCAGTAGTAAGTTAGTGGGCAGTGATAGCAATCAGCCCCAGCATTTT.

The chain links TRBV28 to TRBJ1-2; weak D call: TRBD1 (6 bases). V lost 4 bases and J 5 bases, leaving 14 bases between the germline ends. The CDR3 runs to 14 residues. Germline V CDR1 and CDR2: MDHEN, SYDVKM. CDR3 region: CASSSGGPIYGYTF. The DNA of the CDR3 is TGTGCCAGCAGTTCGGGGGGGCCGATTTATGGCTACACCTTC.

The rearrangement uses TRBV4-1 and TRBJ1-2, with D perhaps TRBD1 (5 bases). The V and J ends lost 1 base and 2 bases respectively, with 14 bases between them. The V gene's germline CDR1 is MGHRA and CDR2 YSYEKL. The CDR3 consists of 16 residues. The DNA of the CDR3 is TGCGCCAGCAGCCAAGTGGGGGGTAATCCAAACTATGGCTACACCTTC. Translation: CASSQVGGNPNYGYTF.

Here the CDR3 reads CASSPLPQGGKQPQHF. CDR3 sequence (DNA): TGTGCCAGTAGCCCCCTTCCACAGGGAGGGAAACAGCCCCAGCATTTT. The rearrangement joins TRBV19 to TRBJ1-5; maybe TRBD1 (6 bases). This CDR3 comprises 16 residues. Trimming took 6 bases from V and 7 from J, leaving 22 bases between them. CDR1 is LNHDA, CDR2 SQIVND, per germline (reference sequence).

This chain links TRBV1 with TRBJ1-5. TRBV1 is an annotated pseudogene. The CDR3 has 16 residues. The CDR3 region has the DNA TGCACCAGCAGCCAAGATAGACCGGGGAGCAATCAGCCCCAGCATTTT. Protein product: CTSSQDRPGSNQPQHF.

V and J are TRBV5-4 and TRBJ2-3, with a weak D call TRBD1 (6 bases). The CDR3 is 15 residues long. The V gene lost 2 bases and the J gene lost 4 bases, with 14 bases spanning the gap. Germline values: CDR1 SGHNT, CDR2 YYREEE (reference sequence). The CDR3, as DNA: TGTGCCAGCAGCTTCCGGGACCCAGGGGCAGATACGCAGTATTTT. Amino acid sequence: CASSFRDPGADTQYF.